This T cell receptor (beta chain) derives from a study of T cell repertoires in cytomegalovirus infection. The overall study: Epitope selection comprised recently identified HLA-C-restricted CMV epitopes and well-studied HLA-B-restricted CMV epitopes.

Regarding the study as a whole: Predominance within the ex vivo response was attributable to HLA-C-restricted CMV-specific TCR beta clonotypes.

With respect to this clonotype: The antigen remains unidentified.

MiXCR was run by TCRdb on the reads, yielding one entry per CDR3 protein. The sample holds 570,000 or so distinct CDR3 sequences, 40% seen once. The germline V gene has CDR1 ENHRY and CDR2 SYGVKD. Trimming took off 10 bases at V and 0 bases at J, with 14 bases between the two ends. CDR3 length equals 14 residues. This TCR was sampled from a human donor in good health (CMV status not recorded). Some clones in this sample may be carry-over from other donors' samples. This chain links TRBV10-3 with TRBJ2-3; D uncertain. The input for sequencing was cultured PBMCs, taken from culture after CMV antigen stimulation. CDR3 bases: TGTGCCAGCCATTTAGGGCCTAGCACAGATACGCAGTATTTT. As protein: CASHLGPSTDTQYF.